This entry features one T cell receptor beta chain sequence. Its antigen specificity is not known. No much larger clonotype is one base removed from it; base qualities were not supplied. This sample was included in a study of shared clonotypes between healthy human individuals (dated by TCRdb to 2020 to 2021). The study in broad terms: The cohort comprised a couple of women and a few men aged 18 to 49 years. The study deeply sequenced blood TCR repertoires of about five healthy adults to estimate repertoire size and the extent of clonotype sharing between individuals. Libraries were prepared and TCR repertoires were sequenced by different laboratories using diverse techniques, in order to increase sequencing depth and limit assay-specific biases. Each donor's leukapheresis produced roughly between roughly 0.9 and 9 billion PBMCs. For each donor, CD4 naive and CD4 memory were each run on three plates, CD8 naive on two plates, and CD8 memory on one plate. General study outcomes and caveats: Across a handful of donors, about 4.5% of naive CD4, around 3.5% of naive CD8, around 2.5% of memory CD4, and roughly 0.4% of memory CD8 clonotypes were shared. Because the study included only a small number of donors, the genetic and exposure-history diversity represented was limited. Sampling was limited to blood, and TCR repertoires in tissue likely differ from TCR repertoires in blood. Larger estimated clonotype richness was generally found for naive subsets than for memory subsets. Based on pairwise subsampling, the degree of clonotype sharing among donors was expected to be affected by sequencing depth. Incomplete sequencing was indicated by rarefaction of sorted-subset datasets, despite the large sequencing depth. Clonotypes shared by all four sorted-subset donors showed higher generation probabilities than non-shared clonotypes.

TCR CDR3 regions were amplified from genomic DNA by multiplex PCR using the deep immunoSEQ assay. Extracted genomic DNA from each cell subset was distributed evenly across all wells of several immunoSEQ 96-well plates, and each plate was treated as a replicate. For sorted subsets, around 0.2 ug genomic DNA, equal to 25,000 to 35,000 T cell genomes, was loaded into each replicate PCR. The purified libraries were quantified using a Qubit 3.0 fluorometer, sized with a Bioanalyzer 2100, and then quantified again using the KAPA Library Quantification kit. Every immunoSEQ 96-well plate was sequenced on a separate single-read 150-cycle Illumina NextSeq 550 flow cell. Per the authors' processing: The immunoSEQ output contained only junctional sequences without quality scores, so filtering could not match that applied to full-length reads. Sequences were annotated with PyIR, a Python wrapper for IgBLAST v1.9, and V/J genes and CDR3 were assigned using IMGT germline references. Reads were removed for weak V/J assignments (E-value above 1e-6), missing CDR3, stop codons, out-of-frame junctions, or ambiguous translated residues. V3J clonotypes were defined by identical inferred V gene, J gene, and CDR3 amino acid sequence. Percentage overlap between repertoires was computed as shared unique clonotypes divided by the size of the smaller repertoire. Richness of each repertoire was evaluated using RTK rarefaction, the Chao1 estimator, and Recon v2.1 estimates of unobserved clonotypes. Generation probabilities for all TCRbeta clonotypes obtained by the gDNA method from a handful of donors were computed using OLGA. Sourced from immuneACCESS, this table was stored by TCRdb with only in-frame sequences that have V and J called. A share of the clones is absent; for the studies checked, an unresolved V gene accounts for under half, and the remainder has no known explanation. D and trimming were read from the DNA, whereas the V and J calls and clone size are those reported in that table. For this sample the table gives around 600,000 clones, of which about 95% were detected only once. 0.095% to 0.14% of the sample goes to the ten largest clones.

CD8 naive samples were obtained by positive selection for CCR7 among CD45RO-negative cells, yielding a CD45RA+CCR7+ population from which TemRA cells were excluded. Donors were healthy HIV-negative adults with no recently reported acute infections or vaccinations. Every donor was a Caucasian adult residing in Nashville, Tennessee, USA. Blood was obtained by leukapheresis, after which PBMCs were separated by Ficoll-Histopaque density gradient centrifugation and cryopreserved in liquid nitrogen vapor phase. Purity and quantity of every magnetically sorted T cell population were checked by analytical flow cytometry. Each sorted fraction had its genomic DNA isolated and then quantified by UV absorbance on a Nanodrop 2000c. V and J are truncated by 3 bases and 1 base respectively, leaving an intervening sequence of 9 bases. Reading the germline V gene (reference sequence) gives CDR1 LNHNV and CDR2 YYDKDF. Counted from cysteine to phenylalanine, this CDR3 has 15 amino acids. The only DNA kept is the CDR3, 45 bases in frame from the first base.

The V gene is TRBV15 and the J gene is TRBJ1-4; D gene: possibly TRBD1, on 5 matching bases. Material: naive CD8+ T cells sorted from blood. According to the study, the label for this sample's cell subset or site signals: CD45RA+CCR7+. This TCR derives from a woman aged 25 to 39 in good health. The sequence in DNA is TGTGCCACCAGCAGTCGACAGCAAACTAATGAAAAACTGTTTTTT. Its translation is CATSSRQQTNEKLFF.